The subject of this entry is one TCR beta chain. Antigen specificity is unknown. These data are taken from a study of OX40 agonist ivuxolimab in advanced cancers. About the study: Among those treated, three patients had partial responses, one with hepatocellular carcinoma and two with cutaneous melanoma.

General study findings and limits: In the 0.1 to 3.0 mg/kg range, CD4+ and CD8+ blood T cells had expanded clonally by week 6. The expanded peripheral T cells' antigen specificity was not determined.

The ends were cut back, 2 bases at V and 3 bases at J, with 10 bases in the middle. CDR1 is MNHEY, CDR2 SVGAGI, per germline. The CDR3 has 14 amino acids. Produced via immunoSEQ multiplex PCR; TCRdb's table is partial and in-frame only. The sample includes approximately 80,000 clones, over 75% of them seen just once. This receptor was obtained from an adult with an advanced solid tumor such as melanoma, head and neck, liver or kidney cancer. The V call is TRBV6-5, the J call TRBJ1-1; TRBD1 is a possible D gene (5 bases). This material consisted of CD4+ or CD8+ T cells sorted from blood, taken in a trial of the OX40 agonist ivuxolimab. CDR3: CASSYRPRDTEAFF. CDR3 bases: TGTGCCAGCAGTTACCGTCCCAGGGACACTGAAGCTTTCTTT.